This T cell receptor (beta chain) comes out of a study of T cells after yellow fever vaccination. Findings of the study overall: The study found a weaker secondary response that peaked faster, day 5 versus 15.

This clonotype was seen only a few times. As yet, its antigen is unknown. 5'RACE template switching added a universal primer site and UMIs to TCR cDNA. TCRdb re-derived calls from the 5' RACE reads in MiXCR, one entry per CDR3 protein. The sample records some 600,000 distinct CDR3 sequences, over 9% being singletons. This CDR3 is 16 amino acids long. Germline CDR1 is SGHRS and CDR2 is YFSETQ. V lost 3 bases to trimming and J lost 1 base; unmatched junction nucleotides: 4. The sequence derives from a man between 25 and 39 years old who received the YFV17D yellow fever vaccine. The sample here was PBMCs, taken on the day of the yellow fever booster vaccination. The J gene is TRBJ2-5, the V gene TRBV5-1; 12 bases are a match to TRBD2. The CDR3 DNA follows: TGCGCCAGCAGCTACCGGACTAGCGGGGTCCAAGAGACCCAGTACTTC. This codes for CASSYRTSGVQETQYF.